The 5 T cell receptor beta chains listed next were all sequenced from one sample in a study of response to subunit inactivated influenza vaccine. Via MiXCR, TCRdb re-called the RT-PCR reads, giving one row per CDR3 protein. The table lists about 800,000 distinct CDR3 sequences, about 20% of them singletons. This material consisted of PBMCs from blood, taken more than 4 days after vaccination. These receptors all come from a man in his fifties or sixties who received an inactivated influenza vaccine.

The V and J genes are TRBV4-1 and TRBJ2-1; D call uncertain. V dropped 0 bases and J dropped 8 bases, with 11 bases sitting between them. The CDR3 has 14 residues. Germline CDR1 reads MGHRA; CDR2 reads YSYEKL. The CDR3 loop is CASSQDYGSHEQFF. Here the CDR3 DNA reads TGCGCCAGCAGCCAAGATTACGGGTCTCATGAGCAGTTCTTC.

The chain combines TRBV18 with TRBJ2-2; 8 bases map to TRBD1. This CDR3 comprises 14 residues. The germline gives CDR1 KGHSH, CDR2 LQKENI. J gave up 7 bases and V 6 bases, and 7 bases lay outside the gene matches. The CDR3 protein is CASSRTGTDGELFF. DNA for the CDR3: TGTGCCAGCTCGCGGACAGGGACGGACGGGGAGCTGTTTTTT.

Many counts were recorded for this clonotype. The chain combines TRBV5-5 with TRBJ1-2, with TRBD1 as a possible D gene (6 bases). This CDR3 comprises 15 residues. Germline values: CDR1 SGHKS, CDR2 YYEKEE (reference sequence). With 1 base removed from V and 4 bases from J, the gap between germline ends came to 14 bases. In DNA form, the CDR3 reads TGTGCCAGCAGCTTGTCTACAGGGAAACCCTATGGCTACACCTTC. Residues: CASSLSTGKPYGYTF.

This clonotype has more than one count but fewer than ten. This could be a read error, since a much larger clone is one nucleotide away. The chain is built from TRBV11-2 and TRBJ2-1; tentatively, D is TRBD1 (5 bases). The length of the CDR3 is 15 residues. CDR1 is SGHAT and CDR2 is FQNNGV in the germline V gene. The V end lost 3 bases, the J end lost 0 bases, and 9 bases lay between the germline ends. The CDR3 DNA reads as TGTGCCAGCAGCTTCGACAGTGGCTCCTACAATGAGCAGTTCTTC. Its protein is CASSFDSGSYNEQFF.

V gene TRBV24-1 combines with J gene TRBJ2-7; 9 bases map to TRBD1. Per germline, CDR1 KGHDR and CDR2 SFDVKD. The CDR3 totals 15 residues. Trimming took 7 bases from V and 5 from J; bases not matched to a gene: 11. The CDR3: CATSAGTGYRNEQYF. The CDR3, as DNA: TGTGCCACCAGCGCCGGGACAGGGTATCGCAACGAGCAGTACTTC.